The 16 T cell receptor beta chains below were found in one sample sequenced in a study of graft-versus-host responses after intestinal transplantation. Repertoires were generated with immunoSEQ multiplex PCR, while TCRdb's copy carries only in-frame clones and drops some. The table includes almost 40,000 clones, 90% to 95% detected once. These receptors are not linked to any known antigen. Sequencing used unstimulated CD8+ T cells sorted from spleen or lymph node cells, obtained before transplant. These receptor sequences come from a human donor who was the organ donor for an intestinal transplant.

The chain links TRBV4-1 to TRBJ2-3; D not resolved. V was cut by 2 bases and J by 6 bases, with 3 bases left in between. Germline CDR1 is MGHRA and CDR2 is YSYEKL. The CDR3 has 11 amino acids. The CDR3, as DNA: TGCGCCAGCAGCCAAACGGATACGCAGTATTTT. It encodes CASSQTDTQYF.

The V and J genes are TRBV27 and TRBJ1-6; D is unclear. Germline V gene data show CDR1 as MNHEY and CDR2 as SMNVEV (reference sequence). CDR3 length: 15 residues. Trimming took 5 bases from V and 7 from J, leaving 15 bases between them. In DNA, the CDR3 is TGTGCCAGCAGTCCATTTGGGTCTGGGAATTCACCCCTCCACTTT. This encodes CASSPFGSGNSPLHF.

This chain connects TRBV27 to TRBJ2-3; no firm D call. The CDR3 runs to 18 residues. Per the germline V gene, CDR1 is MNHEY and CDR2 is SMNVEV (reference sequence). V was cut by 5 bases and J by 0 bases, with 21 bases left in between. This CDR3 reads CASSQRHLSYSSTDTQYF. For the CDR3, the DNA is TGTGCCAGCAGTCAAAGACATCTCTCCTACTCTAGCACAGATACGCAGTATTTT.

The CDR3 spells CASTELGGVGVVDTGELFF. In DNA form, the CDR3 reads TGTGCCAGCACCGAACTCGGTGGGGTTGGGGTAGTGGACACCGGGGAGCTGTTTTTT. The chain links TRBV27 to TRBJ2-2; D not certain. V was pared by 7 bases and J by 3 bases, with 27 bases between. Germline-derived CDR1 and CDR2 are MNHEY and SMNVEV (reference sequence). The CDR3 runs 19 residues.

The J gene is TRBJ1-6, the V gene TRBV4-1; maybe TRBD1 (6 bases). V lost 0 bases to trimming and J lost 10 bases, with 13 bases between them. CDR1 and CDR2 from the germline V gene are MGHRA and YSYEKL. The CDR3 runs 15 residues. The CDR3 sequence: CASSQDRGGGSPLHF. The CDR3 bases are TGCGCCAGCAGCCAAGATAGGGGGGGCGGATCACCCCTCCACTTT.

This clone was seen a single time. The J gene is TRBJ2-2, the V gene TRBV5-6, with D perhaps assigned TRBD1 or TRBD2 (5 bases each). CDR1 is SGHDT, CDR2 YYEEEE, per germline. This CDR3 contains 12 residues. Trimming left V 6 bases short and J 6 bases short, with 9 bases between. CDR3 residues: CASKRGAGELFF. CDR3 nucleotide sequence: TGTGCCAGCAAAAGAGGGGCCGGGGAGCTGTTTTTT.

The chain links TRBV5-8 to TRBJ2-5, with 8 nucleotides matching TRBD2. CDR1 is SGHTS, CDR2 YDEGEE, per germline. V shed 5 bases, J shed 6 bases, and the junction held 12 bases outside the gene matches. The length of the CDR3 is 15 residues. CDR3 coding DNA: TGTGCCAGCAGACGAACTAGCGGACCTCGGCAGACCCAGTACTTC. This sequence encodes CASRRTSGPRQTQYF.

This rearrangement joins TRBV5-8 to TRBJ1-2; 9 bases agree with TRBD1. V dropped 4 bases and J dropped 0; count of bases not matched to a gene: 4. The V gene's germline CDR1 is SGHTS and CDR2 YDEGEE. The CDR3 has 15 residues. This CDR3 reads CASSARDRANYGYTF. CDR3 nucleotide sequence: TGTGCCAGCAGCGCCCGGGACAGGGCTAACTATGGCTACACCTTC.

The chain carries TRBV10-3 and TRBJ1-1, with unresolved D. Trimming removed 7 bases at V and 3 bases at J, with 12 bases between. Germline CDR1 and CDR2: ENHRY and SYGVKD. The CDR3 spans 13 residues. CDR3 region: CAITGVEDTEAFF. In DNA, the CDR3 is TGTGCCATCACCGGGGTCGAGGACACTGAAGCTTTCTTT.

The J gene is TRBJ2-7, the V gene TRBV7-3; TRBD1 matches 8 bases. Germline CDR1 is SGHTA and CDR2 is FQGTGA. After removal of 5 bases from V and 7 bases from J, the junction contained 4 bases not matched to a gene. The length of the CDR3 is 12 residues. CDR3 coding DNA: TGTGCCAGCAGCCCGACAGGGGAAGAGCAGTACTTC. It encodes CASSPTGEEQYF.

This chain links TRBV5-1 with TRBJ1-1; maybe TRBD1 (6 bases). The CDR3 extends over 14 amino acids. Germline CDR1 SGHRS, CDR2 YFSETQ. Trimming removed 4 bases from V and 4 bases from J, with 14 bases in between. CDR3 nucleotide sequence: TGCGCCAGCAGCGGGACAAGTGAGGGCACTGAAGCTTTCTTT. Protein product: CASSGTSEGTEAFF.

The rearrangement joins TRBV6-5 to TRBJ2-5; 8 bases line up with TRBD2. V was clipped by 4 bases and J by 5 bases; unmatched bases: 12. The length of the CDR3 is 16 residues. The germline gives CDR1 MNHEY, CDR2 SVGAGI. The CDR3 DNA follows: TGTGCCAGCAGTTGGGAGACGGGGGGGCCCCTTGAGACCCAGTACTTC. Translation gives CASSWETGGPLETQYF.

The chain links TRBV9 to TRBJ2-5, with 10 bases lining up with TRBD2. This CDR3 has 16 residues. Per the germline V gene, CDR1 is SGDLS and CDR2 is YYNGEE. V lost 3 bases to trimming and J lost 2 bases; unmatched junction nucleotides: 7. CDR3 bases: TGTGCCAGCAGCGCCACCGGGACTAGCGCTCAAGAGACCCAGTACTTC. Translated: CASSATGTSAQETQYF. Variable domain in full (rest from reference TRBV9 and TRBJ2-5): DSGVTQTPKHLITATGQRVTLRCSPRSGDLSVYWYQQSLDQGLQFLIQYYNGEERAKGNILERFSAQQFPDLHSELNLSSLELGDSALYFCASSATGTSAQETQYFGPGTRLLVL.

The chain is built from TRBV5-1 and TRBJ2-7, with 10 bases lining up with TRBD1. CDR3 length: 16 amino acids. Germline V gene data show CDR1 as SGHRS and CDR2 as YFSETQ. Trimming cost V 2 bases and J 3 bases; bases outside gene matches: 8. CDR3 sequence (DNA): TGCGCCAGCAGCTTACCCGGGACAGGGGTCAACTACGAGCAGTACTTC. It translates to CASSLPGTGVNYEQYF.

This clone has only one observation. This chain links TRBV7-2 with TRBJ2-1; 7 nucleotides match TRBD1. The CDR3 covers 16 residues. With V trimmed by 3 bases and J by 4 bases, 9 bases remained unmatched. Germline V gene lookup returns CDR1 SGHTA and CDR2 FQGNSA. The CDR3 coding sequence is TGTGCCAGCAGCTTTAGTGAGGGGGCCCCATACAATGAGCAGTTCTTC. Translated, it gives CASSFSEGAPYNEQFF.

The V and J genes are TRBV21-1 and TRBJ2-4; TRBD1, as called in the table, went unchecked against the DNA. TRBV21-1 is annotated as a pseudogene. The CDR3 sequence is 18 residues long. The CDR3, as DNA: TGTGCCAGCAGCAAACTAGGACAGGGCGAGCAAGCCAAAAACATTCAGTACTTC. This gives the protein CASSKLGQGEQAKNIQYF.